The 2 T cell receptor beta chains listed next were all sequenced from one sample in a study of blood T cell repertoires in COVID-19. Some clones are missing from TCRdb's copy, which holds only in-frame ones; the method was immunoSEQ multiplex PCR. The data contain 250,000 or so clones, about 85% of them seen just once; the ten biggest clones take up 5% to 7%. Sequences were obtained from peripheral blood. The receptor source for this set is a woman in her fifties or sixties with active or convalescent COVID-19.

The V gene is TRBV29-1, the J gene TRBJ2-5; D is uncertain. The ends were cut back, 6 bases at V and 4 bases at J, with 9 bases in the middle. This CDR3 comprises 11 residues. CDR1 SQVTM and CDR2 ANQGSEA come from the germline V gene. The CDR3, as DNA: TGCAGCGTCGTAATTCTAGAGACCCAGTACTTC. Encoded protein: CSVVILETQYF.

This clone was seen just once. CDR3 sequence: CASSFVSGEMETQYF. Here the CDR3 DNA reads TGTGCCAGCAGTTTTGTGTCAGGGGAGATGGAGACCCAGTACTTC. The rearrangement joins TRBV28 to TRBJ2-5, with D perhaps TRBD1 (6 bases). The V gene's germline CDR1 is MDHEN and CDR2 SYDVKM. V lost 3 bases to trimming and J lost 5 bases, with 16 bases between them. The CDR3 is 15 residues long.